This T cell receptor (beta chain) was sequenced for a study of shared clonotypes between healthy human individuals. A word on this clone: What it recognizes is unknown.

It was CD45RO-negative cells, positively selected for CCR7, that made up naive CD8 cells, with terminally differentiated effector memory CD45RA+ cells excluded. Study-wide results and caveats: Represented diversity, genetic and exposure-history alike, was limited by few donors. Non-shared clonotypes showed lower generation probabilities than clonotypes common to all four donors.

Each subset's genomic DNA was shared equally among a number of immunoSEQ plates. In the original analysis: Junction-only immunoSEQ sequences carried no quality scores, so filtering differed. Clones were sequenced by immunoSEQ multiplex PCR, and TCRdb holds only the in-frame ones, with some missing. The DNA was the basis for D and trimming; V, J and clone size are from that table. The sample lists about 2 million clones, less than 95% occurring once. Germline trimming cut 4 bases from V and 6 bases from J; bases unmatched to any gene: 3. Germline V gives CDR1 SGHVS, CDR2 FQNEAQ. This CDR3 spans 14 amino acids.

This rearrangement joins TRBV7-8 to TRBJ2-4; TRBD1 aligns across 10 bases. Sequencing used naive CD8+ T cells sorted from blood. The clonotype comes from a man younger than 30 in good health. The CDR3 DNA reads TGTGCCAGCAGCTCGGGACAGGGGCGAAACATTCAGTACTTC. This gives the protein CASSSGQGRNIQYF.